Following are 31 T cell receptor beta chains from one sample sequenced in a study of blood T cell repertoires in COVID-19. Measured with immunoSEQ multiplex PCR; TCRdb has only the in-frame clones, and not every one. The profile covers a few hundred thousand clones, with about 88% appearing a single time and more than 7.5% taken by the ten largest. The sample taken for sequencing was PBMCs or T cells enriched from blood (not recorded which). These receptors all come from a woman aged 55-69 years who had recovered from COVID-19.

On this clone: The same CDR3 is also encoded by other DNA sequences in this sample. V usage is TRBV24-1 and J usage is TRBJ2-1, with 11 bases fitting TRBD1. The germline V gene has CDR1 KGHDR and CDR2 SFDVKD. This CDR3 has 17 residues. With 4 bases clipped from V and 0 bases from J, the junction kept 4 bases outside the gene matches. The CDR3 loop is CATSDPGTGGSYNEQFF. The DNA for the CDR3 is TGTGCCACCAGTGACCCGGGGACAGGGGGCTCCTACAATGAGCAGTTCTTC.

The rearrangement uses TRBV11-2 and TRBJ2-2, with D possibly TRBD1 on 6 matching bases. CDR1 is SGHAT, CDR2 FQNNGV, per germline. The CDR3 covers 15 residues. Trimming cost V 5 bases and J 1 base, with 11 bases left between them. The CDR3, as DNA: TGTGCCAGCAGCCTCATGGACAGGAACACCGGGGAGCTGTTTTTT. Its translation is CASSLMDRNTGELFF.

In DNA form, the CDR3 reads TGTGCCAGCAGTTGGGGGGATGGCTATGGCTACACCTTC. Amino acid sequence: CASSWGDGYGYTF. V and J are TRBV12-3 or TRBV12-4 and TRBJ1-2, with D perhaps matching TRBD1 (5 bases). V lost 4 bases, J lost 4 bases, and 10 bases lay in between. The CDR3 totals 13 residues.

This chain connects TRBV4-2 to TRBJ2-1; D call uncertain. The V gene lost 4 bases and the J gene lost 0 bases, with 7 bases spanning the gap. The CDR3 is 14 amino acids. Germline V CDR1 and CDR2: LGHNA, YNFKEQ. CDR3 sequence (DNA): TGTGCCAGCAGCCCTCCTAGCTCCTACAATGAGCAGTTCTTC. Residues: CASSPPSSYNEQFF.

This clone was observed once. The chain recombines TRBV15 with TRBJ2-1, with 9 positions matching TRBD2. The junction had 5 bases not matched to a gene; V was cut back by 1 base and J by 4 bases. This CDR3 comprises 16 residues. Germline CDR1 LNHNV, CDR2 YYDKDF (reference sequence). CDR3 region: CATSRVPSGIYNEQFF. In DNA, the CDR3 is TGTGCCACCAGCAGAGTCCCTAGCGGGATATACAATGAGCAGTTCTTC.

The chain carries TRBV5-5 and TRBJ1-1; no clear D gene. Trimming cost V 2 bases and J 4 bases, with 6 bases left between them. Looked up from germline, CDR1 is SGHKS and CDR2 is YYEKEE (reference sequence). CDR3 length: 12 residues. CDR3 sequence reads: CASSFGSTEAFF. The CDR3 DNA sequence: TGTGCCAGCAGCTTCGGGTCCACTGAAGCTTTCTTT.

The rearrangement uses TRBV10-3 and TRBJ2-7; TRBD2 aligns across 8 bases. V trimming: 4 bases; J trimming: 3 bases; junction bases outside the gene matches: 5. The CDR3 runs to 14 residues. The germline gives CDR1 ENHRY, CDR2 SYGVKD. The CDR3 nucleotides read TGTGCCATCAGTGCCGGGGGGGCGGGCTACGAGCAGTACTTC. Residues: CAISAGGAGYEQYF.

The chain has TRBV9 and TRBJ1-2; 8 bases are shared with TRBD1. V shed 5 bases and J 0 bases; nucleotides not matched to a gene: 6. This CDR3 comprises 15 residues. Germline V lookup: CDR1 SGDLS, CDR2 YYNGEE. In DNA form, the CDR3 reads TGTGCCAGCAGTCCAGGACAGGGCGCTAACTATGGCTACACCTTC. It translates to CASSPGQGANYGYTF.

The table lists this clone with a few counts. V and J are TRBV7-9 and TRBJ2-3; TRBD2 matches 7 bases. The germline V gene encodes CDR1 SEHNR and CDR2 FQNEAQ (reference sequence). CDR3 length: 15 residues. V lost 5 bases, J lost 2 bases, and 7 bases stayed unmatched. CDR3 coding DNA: TGTGCCAGCAGCCGGAGCGGGGCTCCCACAGATACGCAGTATTTT. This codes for CASSRSGAPTDTQYF.

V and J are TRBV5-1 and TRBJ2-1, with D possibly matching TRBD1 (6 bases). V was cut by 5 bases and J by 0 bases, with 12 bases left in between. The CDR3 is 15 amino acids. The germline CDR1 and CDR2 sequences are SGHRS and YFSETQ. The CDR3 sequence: CASRLRGSSYNEQFF. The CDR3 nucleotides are TGCGCCAGCAGGTTGAGGGGGAGCTCCTACAATGAGCAGTTCTTC. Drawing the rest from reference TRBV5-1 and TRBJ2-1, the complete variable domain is KAGVTQTPRYLIKTRGQQVTLSCSPISGHRSVSWYQQTPGQGLQFLFEYFSETQRNKGNFPGRFSGRQFSNSRSEMNVSTLELGDSALYLCASRLRGSSYNEQFFGPGTRLTVL.

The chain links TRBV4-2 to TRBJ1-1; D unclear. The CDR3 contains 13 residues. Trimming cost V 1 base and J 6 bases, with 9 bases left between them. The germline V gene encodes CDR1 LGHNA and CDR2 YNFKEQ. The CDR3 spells CASSQGNTAEAFF. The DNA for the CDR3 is TGTGCCAGCAGCCAAGGAAACACAGCTGAAGCTTTCTTT.

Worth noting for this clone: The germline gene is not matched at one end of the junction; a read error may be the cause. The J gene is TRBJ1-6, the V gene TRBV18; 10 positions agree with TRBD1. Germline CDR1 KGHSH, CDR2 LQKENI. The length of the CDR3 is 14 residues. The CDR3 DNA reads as TGTGCCAACTCAGTGGGACAGGGGAATTCACCCCTCCACTTT. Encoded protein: CANSVGQGNSPLHF. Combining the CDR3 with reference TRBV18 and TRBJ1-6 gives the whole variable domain NAGVMQNPRHLVRRRGQEARLRCSPMKGHSHVYWYRQLPEEGLKFMVYLQKENIIDESGMPKERFSAEFPKEGPSILRIQQVVRGDSAAYFCANSVGQGNSPLHFGNGTRLTVT.

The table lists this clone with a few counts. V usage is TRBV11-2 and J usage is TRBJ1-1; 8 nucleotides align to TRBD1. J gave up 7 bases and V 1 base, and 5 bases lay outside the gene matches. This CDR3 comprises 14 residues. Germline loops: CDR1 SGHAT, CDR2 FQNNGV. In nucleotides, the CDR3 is TGTGCCAGCAGCTTAGTCGTAGGACAGGGTGAAGCTTTCTTT. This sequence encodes CASSLVVGQGEAFF.

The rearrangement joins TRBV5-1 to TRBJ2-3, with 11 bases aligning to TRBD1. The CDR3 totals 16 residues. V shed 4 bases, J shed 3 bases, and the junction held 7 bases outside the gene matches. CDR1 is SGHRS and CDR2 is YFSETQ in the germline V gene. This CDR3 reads CASSLARDRGTDTQYF. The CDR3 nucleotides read TGCGCCAGCAGCCTCGCCCGGGACAGGGGGACAGATACGCAGTATTTT.

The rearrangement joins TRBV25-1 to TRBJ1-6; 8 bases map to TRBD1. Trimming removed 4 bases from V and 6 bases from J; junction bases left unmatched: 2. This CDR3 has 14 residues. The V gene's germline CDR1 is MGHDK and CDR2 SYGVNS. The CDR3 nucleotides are TGTGCCAGCAGTGTGGGGACAGGTAATTCACCCCTCCACTTT. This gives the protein CASSVGTGNSPLHF.

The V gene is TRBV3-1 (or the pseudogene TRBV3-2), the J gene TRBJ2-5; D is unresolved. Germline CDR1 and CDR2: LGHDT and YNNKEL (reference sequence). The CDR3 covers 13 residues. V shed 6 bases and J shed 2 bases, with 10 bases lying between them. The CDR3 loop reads CASRTLSQETQYF. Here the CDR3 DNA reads TGTGCCAGCAGGACATTGTCTCAAGAGACCCAGTACTTC.

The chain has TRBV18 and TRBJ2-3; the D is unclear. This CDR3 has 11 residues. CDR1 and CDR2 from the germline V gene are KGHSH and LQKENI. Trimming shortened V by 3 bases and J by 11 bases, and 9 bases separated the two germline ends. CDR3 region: CASSPGVEQYF. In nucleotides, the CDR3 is TGTGCCAGCTCACCTGGAGTTGAGCAGTATTTT.

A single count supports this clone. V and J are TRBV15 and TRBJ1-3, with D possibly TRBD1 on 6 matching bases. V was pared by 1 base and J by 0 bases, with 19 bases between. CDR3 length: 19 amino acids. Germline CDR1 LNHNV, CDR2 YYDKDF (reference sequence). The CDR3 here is CATSRVLQGPTSSGNTIYF. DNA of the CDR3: TGTGCCACCAGCAGAGTTTTACAGGGTCCGACATCCTCTGGAAACACCATATATTTT.

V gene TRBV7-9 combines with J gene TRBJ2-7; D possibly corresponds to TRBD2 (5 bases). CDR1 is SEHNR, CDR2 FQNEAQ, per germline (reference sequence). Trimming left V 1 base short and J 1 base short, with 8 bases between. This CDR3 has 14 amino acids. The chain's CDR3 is CASSLGRDSYEQYF. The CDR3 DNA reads TGTGCCAGCAGCTTAGGTCGGGATTCCTACGAGCAGTACTTC. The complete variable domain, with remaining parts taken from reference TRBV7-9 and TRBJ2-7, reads DTGVSQNPRHKITKRGQNVTFRCDPISEHNRLYWYRQTLGQGPEFLTYFQNEAQLEKSRLLSDRFSAERPKGSFSTLEIQRTEQGDSAMYLCASSLGRDSYEQYFGPGTRLTVT.

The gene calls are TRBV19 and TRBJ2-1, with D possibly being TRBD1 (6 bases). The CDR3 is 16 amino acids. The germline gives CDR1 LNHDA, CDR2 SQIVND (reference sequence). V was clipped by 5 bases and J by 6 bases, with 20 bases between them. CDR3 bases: TGTGCCAGTAGTCCTATACAGGGTGATCGAATCAATGAGCAGTTCTTC. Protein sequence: CASSPIQGDRINEQFF.

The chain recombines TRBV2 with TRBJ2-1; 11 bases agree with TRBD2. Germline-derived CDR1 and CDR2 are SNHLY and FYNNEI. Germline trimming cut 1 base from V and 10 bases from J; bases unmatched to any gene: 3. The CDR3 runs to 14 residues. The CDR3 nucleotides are TGTGCCAGCAGTGAAGGACTAGCGGGGCGCGAGCAGTTCTTC. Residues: CASSEGLAGREQFF.

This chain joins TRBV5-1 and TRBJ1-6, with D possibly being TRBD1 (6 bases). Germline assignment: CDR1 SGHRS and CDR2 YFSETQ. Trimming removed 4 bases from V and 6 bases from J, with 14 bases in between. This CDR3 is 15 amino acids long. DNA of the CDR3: TGCGCCAGCAGCGCCAACAGGGATACTAATTCACCCCTCCACTTT. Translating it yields CASSANRDTNSPLHF.

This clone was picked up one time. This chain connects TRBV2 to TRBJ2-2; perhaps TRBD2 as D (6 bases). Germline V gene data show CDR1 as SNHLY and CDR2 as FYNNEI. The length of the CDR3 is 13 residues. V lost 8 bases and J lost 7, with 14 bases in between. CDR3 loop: CASLQGGVGELFF. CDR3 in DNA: TGTGCCAGCCTCCAAGGAGGGGTCGGGGAGCTGTTTTTT.

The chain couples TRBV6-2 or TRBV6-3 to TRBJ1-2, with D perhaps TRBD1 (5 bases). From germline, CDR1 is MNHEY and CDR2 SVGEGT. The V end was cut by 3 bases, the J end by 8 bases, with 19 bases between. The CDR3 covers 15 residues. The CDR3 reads CASSYHRGGGDGYTF. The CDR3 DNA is TGTGCCAGCAGTTATCACCGCGGCGGGGGAGACGGCTACACCTTC.

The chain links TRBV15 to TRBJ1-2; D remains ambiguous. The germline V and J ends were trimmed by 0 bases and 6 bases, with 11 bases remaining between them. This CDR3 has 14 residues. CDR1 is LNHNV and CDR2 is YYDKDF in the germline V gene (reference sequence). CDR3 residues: CATSRDPTADGYTF. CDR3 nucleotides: TGTGCCACCAGCAGAGATCCGACGGCGGATGGCTACACCTTC.

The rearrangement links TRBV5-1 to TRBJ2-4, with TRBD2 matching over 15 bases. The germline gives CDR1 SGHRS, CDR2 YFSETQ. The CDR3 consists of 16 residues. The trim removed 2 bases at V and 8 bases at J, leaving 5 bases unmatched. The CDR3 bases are TGCGCCAGCAGCTTTGGACTAGCGGGGGGGCCCCACATTCAGTACTTC. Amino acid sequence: CASSFGLAGGPHIQYF.

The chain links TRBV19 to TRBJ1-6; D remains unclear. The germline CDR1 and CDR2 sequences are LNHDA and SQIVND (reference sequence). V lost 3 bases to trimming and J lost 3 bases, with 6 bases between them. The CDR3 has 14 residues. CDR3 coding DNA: TGTGCCAGTAGTATGGGCAGCTATAATTCACCCCTCCACTTT. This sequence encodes CASSMGSYNSPLHF.

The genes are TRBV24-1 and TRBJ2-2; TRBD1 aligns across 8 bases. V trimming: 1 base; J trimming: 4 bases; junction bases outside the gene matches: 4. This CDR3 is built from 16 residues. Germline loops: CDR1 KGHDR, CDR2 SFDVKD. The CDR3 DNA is TGTGCCACCAGTGATTTAGGCAGGGGGCCCACCGGGGAGCTGTTTTTT. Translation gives CATSDLGRGPTGELFF.

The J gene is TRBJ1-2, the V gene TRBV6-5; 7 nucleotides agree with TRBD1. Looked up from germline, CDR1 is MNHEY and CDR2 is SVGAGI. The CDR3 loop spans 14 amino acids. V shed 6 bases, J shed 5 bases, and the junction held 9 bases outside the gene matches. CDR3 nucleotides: TGTGCCAGCAGGAGACAGGGAACCACTTATGGCTACACCTTC. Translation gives CASRRQGTTYGYTF.

The CDR3, as DNA: TGTGCCAGCAGCCCTGGACAGGTCAATCAGCCCCAGCATTTT. Translation: CASSPGQVNQPQHF. V and J are TRBV7-8 and TRBJ1-5; TRBD1 matches 7 bases. The CDR3 has 14 amino acids. Germline CDR1 reads SGHVS; CDR2 reads FQNEAQ. With 5 bases clipped from V and 3 bases from J, the junction kept 4 bases outside the gene matches.

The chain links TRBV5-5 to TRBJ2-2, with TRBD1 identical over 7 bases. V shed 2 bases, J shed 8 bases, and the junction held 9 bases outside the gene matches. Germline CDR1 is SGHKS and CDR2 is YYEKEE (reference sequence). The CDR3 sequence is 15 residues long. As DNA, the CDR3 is TGTGCCAGCAGCTTTGCAGGGGGTTGGAGAGGGGAGCTGTTTTTT. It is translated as CASSFAGGWRGELFF.